This paragraph covers one T cell receptor beta chain sequence. The data stem from a study of blood T cell repertoires in COVID-19. Study-level information: The samples span acute and convalescent COVID-19 from the United States, Italy and Spain. T cells, B-cell-depleted T cells, or PBMCs supplied cDNA or gDNA.

Germline-derived CDR1 and CDR2 are SGHDT and YYEEEE. CDR3 length: 13 amino acids. The trim removed 5 bases at V and 5 bases at J, leaving 5 bases unmatched. Original processing methods: Estimation of nucleated cell counts was performed using reference gene primer amplification. Only in-frame clones appear in the TCRdb table, and some are missing; sequencing was by immunoSEQ multiplex PCR. D and trimming were read from the DNA, whereas the V and J calls and clone size are those reported in that table. The table records 70,000 to 100,000 clones, 90% of them present only once. Sequencing was carried out using peripheral blood. The chain uses TRBV5-6 and TRBJ2-7; TRBD2 agrees at 9 bases. The sequence was collected from a woman aged 80 or older with active or convalescent COVID-19. The chain's CDR3 is CASSRGLANEQYF. Here the CDR3 DNA reads TGTGCCAGCAGTAGGGGACTAGCCAACGAGCAGTACTTC.